The source of this T cell receptor beta chain is a study of spatial heterogeneity in lung cancer (dated by TCRdb to the late 2010s). A note on the overall study: Beta-chain transcripts were consistently detected in greater numbers than alpha-chain transcripts, which likely reflects a higher abundance of beta-chain transcripts. At surgery, both alpha and beta chains were TCR-sequenced in under 250 tumor regions, approximately 64 matched nontumor lung samples and a few dozen PBMC samples. In the raw uncorrected reads, each unique combination of TCR and UMI appeared more than ten times on average. Nonsynonymous mutation counts, determined by whole-exome sequencing of tumor tissue, were related to TCR repertoire features. A strong correlation was found between TCR transcript counts in tumor regions and a T cell transcriptional module score from matched bulk RNA-seq. In non-small cell lung cancer, the study made a quantitative comparison of TCR alpha and beta repertoires among multiple tumor regions, matched nontumor lung and blood.

Spanning cysteine to phenylalanine, the CDR3 consists of 13 amino acids. Just CDR3 DNA is preserved here, 39 bases in frame from base 1. V is shortened by 3 bases, J by 10 bases, and the region joining them spans 10 bases. CDR1 is given as MDHEN and CDR2 as SYDVKM, both from the germline V gene. Library prep was done by 5' RACE. The sequencer listed for this sample is NextSeq 500. To allow correction of PCR and sequencing errors, the TCR library protocol tagged every TCR cDNA molecule with a unique molecular identifier. Regarding the original processing steps: Decombinator tools were used for TCR identification, UMI-based error correction and CDR3 extraction. Expanded TCRs were defined as those above a frequency of 2 per 1,000, corresponding to the top 1% of the tumor frequency distribution. Expanded tumor TCRs were classed as regional if statistically deemed absent (corrected P<0.05) from at least one tumor region, otherwise ubiquitous. Each repertoire was subsampled 100 times to 5,000 TCRs, after which Renyi diversity was computed with the R vegan package. CDR3 similarity networks were built from amino acid triplet string-kernel similarity, connecting CDR3s with pairwise similarity above 0.82. In-frame beta chains were kept once TCRdb had trimmed the public reads at Q25 with fastp and called clones with MiXCR. Rows with a matching CDR3 protein are joined into one entry that keeps the most common DNA and genes. The V and J calls and clone size come from TCRdb's table, not from the authors' own analysis. In this sample the table shows several thousand distinct CDR3 sequences, approximately 8.2% of which occur a single time. Of the sample, more than 4% falls within the top ten clones.

This clonotype is classified as medium-sized (0.01 to 0.1%). This receptor's antigen is unknown. Base qualities are not provided; no much larger clone lies one nucleotide away. This beta chain is an unintended read in a library built for alpha chains; its size means little. Study-level results and caveats: Counts of ubiquitous and regional expanded TCRs were found to correlate with counts of ubiquitous and regional nonsynonymous mutations, respectively. TCR-seq coverage of tumor T cells was estimated at only 5.5% to 8.5% for alpha chains and around 14% for beta chains. Additional single-cell paired TCR alpha and beta sequencing was considered necessary to confirm, at a functional level, the hypothesis that regional TCRs recognize regional mutations. A correlation was observed between the number of expanded intratumoral alpha and beta TCRs and the tumor nonsynonymous mutation count.

The sample's time point label is to be understood as: sample taken at primary tumor resection. Samples were obtained from approximately 77 patients with early-stage, untreated non-small cell lung cancer from the lung TRACERx cohort. Without any cell sorting, TCR sequencing was performed on whole RNA extracted either from tumor and nontumor lung tissue or from cryopreserved PBMC samples. Only patients with enough RNA available from two or more tumor regions were chosen for TCR sequencing. A lung pathologist reviewed the tumor and adjacent nontumor lung specimens before the specimens were selected. The sample consisted of lung tumor tissue, taken at surgery. The receptor was isolated from a male donor with early-stage non-small cell lung cancer. The V and J genes are TRBV28 and TRBJ1-6, with the D gene not clear enough to name. This receptor carries the CDR3 CASSFPGLSPLHF. The nucleotide sequence is TGTGCCAGCAGTTTTCCCGGGTTATCACCCCTCCACTTT.